The 17 T cell receptor beta chains below come from one sample, sequenced in a study of T cells in narcolepsy. The method was immunoSEQ multiplex PCR; TCRdb's version includes in-frame clones alone and lacks a portion of them. The top ten hold 2.6% of the sample, which has about 30,000 clones, roughly four fifths seen once. The sample taken for sequencing was CD45RA- memory CD4+ T cells from PBMCs. The receptor source for this set is a human donor with narcolepsy.

The chain is built from TRBV5-1 and TRBJ2-1; D possibly matches TRBD1 or TRBD2 (6 bases each). Trimming took 0 bases from V and 3 from J, leaving 10 bases between them. CDR3 length: 15 amino acids. Germline V lookup: CDR1 SGHRS, CDR2 YFSETQ. CDR3 nucleotides: TGCGCCAGCAGCTTGGAACAGGGAGGCTACAATGAGCAGTTCTTC. This codes for CASSLEQGGYNEQFF.

The rearrangement links TRBV9 to TRBJ2-7; D is ambiguous. Germline V gene data show CDR1 as SGDLS and CDR2 as YYNGEE. The CDR3 is made up of 13 amino acids. The V end lost 0 bases, the J end lost 3 bases, and 7 bases lay between the germline ends. As DNA, the CDR3 is TGTGCCAGCAGCGTAGTCTCGGGCTACGAGCAGTACTTC. Translation: CASSVVSGYEQYF. Based on the CDR3 plus reference TRBV9 and TRBJ2-7, the full variable domain is DSGVTQTPKHLITATGQRVTLRCSPRSGDLSVYWYQQSLDQGLQFLIQYYNGEERAKGNILERFSAQQFPDLHSELNLSSLELGDSALYFCASSVVSGYEQYFGPGTRLTVT.

This chain links TRBV7-9 with TRBJ1-1; TRBD1 matches 9 bases. The ends lost 5 bases at V and 1 base at J; junction bases unmatched: 11. Per the germline V gene, CDR1 is SEHNR and CDR2 is FQNEAQ (reference sequence). This CDR3 is 17 amino acids long. CDR3 sequence reads: CASSIRGGTGRNTEAFF. The CDR3 DNA reads TGTGCCAGCAGCATCCGAGGGGGGACAGGGAGGAACACTGAAGCTTTCTTT.

This chain links TRBV30 with TRBJ2-7; D assignment may be TRBD1 or TRBD2 (6 bases each). Looked up from germline, CDR1 is GTSNPN and CDR2 is SVGIG (reference sequence). V was trimmed by 8 bases and J by 4 bases, leaving 18 bases between them. This CDR3 contains 13 residues. The CDR3 bases are TGTGCCGGCGTTTTGAGGGGGGTGTACGAGCAGTACTTC. Residues: CAGVLRGVYEQYF. The variable domain in full, completed from reference TRBV30 and TRBJ2-7, reads SQTIHQWPATLVQPVGSPLSLECTVEGTSNPNLYWYRQAAGRGLQLLFYSVGIGQISSEVPQNLSASRPQDRQFILSSKKLLLSDSGFYLCAGVLRGVYEQYFGPGTRLTVT.

V is TRBV7-2 and J is TRBJ1-2; 10 bases align to TRBD1. Germline values: CDR1 SGHTA, CDR2 FQGNSA. J gave up 3 bases and V 5 bases, and 6 bases lay outside the gene matches. This CDR3 region has 15 residues. This chain's CDR3 is CASSTRQGAYYGYTF. In DNA form, the CDR3 reads TGTGCCAGCAGCACACGACAGGGGGCTTACTATGGCTACACCTTC.

The table lists this clone with a count of one. Written as DNA, the CDR3 is TGTGCCAGCAGTGGGACGGTAGGGGCGGGAAAACTGTTTTTT. This encodes CASSGTVGAGKLFF. The chain employs TRBV6-5 and TRBJ1-4, with a possible D match to TRBD1 (5 bases). The germline V gene encodes CDR1 MNHEY and CDR2 SVGAGI. Trimming left V 5 bases short and J 10 bases short, with 17 bases between. The CDR3 totals 14 residues.

The chain employs TRBV30 and TRBJ2-7; perhaps TRBD1 as D (6 bases). CDR1 is GTSNPN and CDR2 is SVGIG in the germline V gene (reference sequence). CDR3 length equals 12 residues. The V gene lost 5 bases and the J gene lost 3 bases, with 11 bases spanning the gap. CDR3 residues: CAWAGQHYEQYF. CDR3 bases: TGTGCCTGGGCCGGACAGCACTACGAGCAGTACTTC.

This chain connects TRBV18 to TRBJ1-4, with D possibly TRBD1 on 6 matching bases. This CDR3 is built from 18 residues. Germline V lookup: CDR1 KGHSH, CDR2 LQKENI. Trimming cost V 3 bases and J 0 bases, with 17 bases left between them. CDR3 region: CASSPPRAGVTTNEKLFF. The CDR3 coding sequence is TGTGCCAGCTCACCCCCTCGGGCAGGGGTTACAACTAATGAAAAACTGTTTTTT.

This rearrangement joins TRBV5-4 to TRBJ1-1, with 8 bases matching TRBD1. V lost 4 bases, J lost 2 bases, and 7 bases stayed unmatched. Germline CDR1 is SGHNT and CDR2 is YYREEE (reference sequence). The CDR3 extends over 15 amino acids. CDR3 in amino acids: CASSGRTGTNTEAFF. The CDR3 DNA follows: TGTGCCAGCAGCGGACGGACAGGGACCAACACTGAAGCTTTCTTT. The variable domain in full, with the rest retrieved from reference TRBV5-4 and TRBJ1-1, is ETGVTQSPTHLIKTRGQQVTLRCSSQSGHNTVSWYQQALGQGPQFIFQYYREEENGRGNFPPRFSGLQFPNYSSELNVNALELDDSALYLCASSGRTGTNTEAFFGQGTRLTVV.

This clone was observed a few times. The chain has TRBV10-3 and TRBJ1-1, with D tentatively TRBD1 (6 bases). The V and J ends lost 0 bases and 5 bases respectively, with 16 bases between them. The CDR3 is 16 amino acids. Germline assignment: CDR1 ENHRY and CDR2 SYGVKD. The CDR3 reads CAISESLGRGRTEAFF. CDR3 nucleotide sequence: TGTGCCATCAGTGAGTCCCTGGGCAGGGGAAGGACTGAAGCTTTCTTT.

In regard to this clone: The identical CDR3 is also encoded by other nucleotide sequences in the sample. The V and J genes are TRBV5-1 and TRBJ2-6, with D perhaps being TRBD1 or TRBD2 (5 bases each). Deletions cut 4 bases from V and 2 bases from J, with 7 bases between. Germline V gene sequence: CDR1 SGHRS, CDR2 YFSETQ. The CDR3 has 14 amino acids. The CDR3 DNA follows: TGCGCCAGCAGCGGGGGAACTGGGGCCAACGTCCTGACTTTC. Translation: CASSGGTGANVLTF.

CDR3 residues: CASSLGQGQGGAFF. CDR3 DNA sequence: TGTGCCAGTAGTCTCGGACAGGGTCAAGGAGGAGCTTTCTTT. The chain has TRBV19 and TRBJ1-1; 8 bases align to TRBD1. This CDR3 has 14 residues. The junction had 12 bases not matched to a gene; V was cut back by 5 bases and J by 10 bases. In germline, CDR1 is LNHDA, CDR2 SQIVND (reference sequence). Filled out from reference TRBV19 and TRBJ1-1, the complete variable domain reads DGGITQSPKYLFRKEGQNVTLSCEQNLNHDAMYWYRQDPGQGLRLIYYSQIVNDFQKGDIAEGYSVSREKKESFPLTVTSAQKNPTAFYLCASSLGQGQGGAFFGQGTRLTVV.

The chain couples TRBV14 to TRBJ2-6, with no clear D. Trimming left V 1 base short and J 4 bases short, with 8 bases between. This CDR3 is built from 15 residues. Germline V CDR1 and CDR2: SGHDN, FVKESK. The CDR3 loop reads CASSQVVSGANVLTF. CDR3 bases: TGTGCCAGCAGCCAAGTAGTATCCGGGGCCAACGTCCTGACTTTC. The full variable domain, completed using reference TRBV14 and TRBJ2-6, is EAGVTQFPSHSVIEKGQTVTLRCDPISGHDNLYWYRRVMGKEIKFLLHFVKESKQDESGMPNNRFLAERTGGTYSTLKVQPAELEDSGVYFCASSQVVSGANVLTFGAGSRLTVL.

The CDR3 DNA sequence: TGTGCCACGGAAGCGGTGCGGAACACCGGGGAGCTGTTTTTT. Translating gives CATEAVRNTGELFF. The chain joins TRBV6-1 to TRBJ2-2; D possibly corresponds to TRBD2 (5 bases). The V and J ends lost 10 bases and 1 base respectively, with 13 bases between them. The germline CDR1 and CDR2 sequences are MNHNS and SASEGT. The CDR3 consists of 14 residues.

Regarding this clone: A read error may produce the germline difference seen at one junction end. The chain has TRBV27 and TRBJ2-5; D may match TRBD1 or TRBD2 (6 bases each). CDR1 and CDR2 from the germline V gene are MNHEY and SMNVEV (reference sequence). The CDR3 runs to 16 residues. The CDR3 reads CASSLYPPGAGETQYF. CDR3 sequence (DNA): TGTGCCAGCAGCTTATACCCCCCGGGGGCCGGGGAGACCCAGTACTTC.

J is TRBJ2-3 and V is TRBV30, with D possibly called TRBD1 or TRBD2 (5 bases each). The CDR3 runs to 14 residues. Germline V gene lookup returns CDR1 GTSNPN and CDR2 SVGIG (reference sequence). The V end lost 5 bases, the J end lost 7 bases, and 19 bases lay between the germline ends. The CDR3 DNA follows: TGTGCCTGGTCATTGAGGGGTGGGGTAAATACGCAGTATTTT. The encoded protein is CAWSLRGGVNTQYF.

The genes are TRBV18 and TRBJ1-3, with D perhaps TRBD1 (6 bases). Looked up from germline, CDR1 is KGHSH and CDR2 is LQKENI. The V end lost 8 bases, the J end lost 0 bases, and 14 bases lay between the germline ends. This CDR3 region has 15 residues. The CDR3 nucleotides read TGTGCCAGCGGCGAAGGGGGAACCTCTGGAAACACCATATATTTT. It is translated as CASGEGGTSGNTIYF. Supplemented by reference TRBV18 and TRBJ1-3, the full variable domain reads NAGVMQNPRHLVRRRGQEARLRCSPMKGHSHVYWYRQLPEEGLKFMVYLQKENIIDESGMPKERFSAEFPKEGPSILRIQQVVRGDSAAYFCASGEGGTSGNTIYFGEGSWLTVV.